These T cell receptor beta chains were read from a single sample in a study of hypomethylating agent response in myelodysplastic syndrome. Profiling relied on immunoSEQ multiplex PCR, and the TCRdb table lists in-frame clones only, not all of them. The sample records about 5,700 clones, around four fifths being singletons. The source was bone marrow, collected before or after starting hypomethylating agent treatment for myelodysplastic syndrome (not recorded which). Receptors were obtained from a human donor with myelodysplastic syndrome. Both conserved end residues are trimmed from each CDR3.

V gene: TRBV7-9; CDR3 protein: ASSEGQAYEQY
V gene: TRBV7-2; CDR3 protein: ASSLGGRYGCT
V gene: TRBV6-5; CDR3 protein: ASSLGGGFYGYT
V gene: TRBV6-1; CDR3 protein: ASSEGSGGGLGEPQH
V gene: TRBV5-1; CDR3 protein: ASSLAGMRAFNEQF
V gene: TRBV9; CDR3 protein: ASSRTSGYNEQF
V gene: TRBV5-1; CDR3 protein: ASSLRTGERTEAF
V gene: TRBV7-9; CDR3 protein: ASSPGGINQPQH
V gene: TRBV6-5; CDR3 protein: ASRDSTTNEKLF
V gene: TRBV2; CDR3 protein: ASFLRVEQY
V gene: TRBV19; CDR3 protein: ASSRGQPTNEKLF
V gene: TRBV4-1; CDR3 protein: ASSQGGTPSGNTIY
V gene: TRBV6-5; CDR3 protein: ASSYSRGPYTDTQY
V gene: TRBV10-3; CDR3 protein: AISESPTAPIY
V gene: TRBV19; CDR3 protein: ASSISSGGVLDEQF
V gene: TRBV6-5; CDR3 protein: ASSRMTGGTAEAF
V gene: TRBV6-6; CDR3 protein: ASSSQAASQFF
V gene: TRBV2; CDR3 protein: ASSEAGTDYVSNQPQH
V gene: TRBV7-2; CDR3 protein: ASSPGQGYSTMAPLH
V gene: TRBV5-1; CDR3 protein: ASRGGTGAYEQY
V gene: TRBV15; CDR3 protein: ATSPGGDPSYEQY
V gene: TRBV5-6; CDR3 protein: ASSLPDNTGELF
V gene: TRBV6-5; CDR3 protein: ASSSQGTDTQY
V gene: TRBV27; CDR3 protein: ASSLTPQGGWTQH
V gene: TRBV5-4; CDR3 protein: ASSLGGAYYEQY
V gene: TRBV2; CDR3 protein: ASSETANSPLH
V gene: TRBV7-8; CDR3 protein: ASSLGFGGDPNTGELF
V gene: TRBV4-1; CDR3 protein: ASSEGGTGELF
V gene: TRBV6-1; CDR3 protein: ASRRDRGGNTEAF
V gene: TRBV6-1; CDR3 protein: ASKTGTGGNQPQH
V gene: TRBV2; CDR3 protein: ASTRGSINSPLH
V gene: TRBV6-5; CDR3 protein: ASSYMGQVGQETQY
V gene: TRBV5-4; CDR3 protein: ASSPSGQGTYNEQF
V gene: TRBV5-4; CDR3 protein: ASSGMLAGGYNEQF
V gene: TRBV15; CDR3 protein: ATSSGRSNQPQH
V gene: TRBV7-2; CDR3 protein: ASSEDRADEQF
V gene: TRBV7-9; CDR3 protein: ASSFMVAGNNEQF
V gene: TRBV5-1; CDR3 protein: ASSLEGQGAGSPLH
V gene: TRBV19; CDR3 protein: ASSLGTGPSSYNEQF